This T cell receptor beta chain was found in a study of T cell clonotyping in hematopoietic cell transplantation. To note about this clone: Its target is not known.

Study-wide results and caveats: Few recipient clonotypes overlapped donors; over 95% were de novo at given depth. Graft donor and pretransplant recipient Inverse Simpson Index values predicted broader posttransplant TCR diversity. CD4 and CD8 repertoire contributions could not be separated without sorting.

Some clones are missing from TCRdb's copy, which holds only in-frame ones; the method was immunoSEQ multiplex PCR. Of fewer than 25,000 clones in the sample, roughly 84% were seen once. Trimming removed 4 bases from V and 5 bases from J, with 19 bases in between. This CDR3 region has 15 residues. CDR1 and CDR2 from the germline V gene are SGHRS and YFSETQ. This receptor was obtained from a man aged 60 to 69 in good health. Some clones in this sample may be carry-over from other donors' samples. The chain links TRBV5-1 to TRBJ2-7; tentative D call: TRBD2 (6 bases). The source material was peripheral blood mononuclear cells. CDR3 region: CASSVPRGDVDEQYF. The CDR3 DNA reads as TGCGCCAGCAGCGTGCCGCGCGGGGATGTCGACGAGCAGTACTTC.